This TCR beta chain came from a study of T cell responses to AZD1222 COVID-19 vaccine. The V gene's germline CDR1 is SQVTM and CDR2 ANQGSEA. Trimming took 6 bases from V and 1 from J, leaving 6 bases between them. This CDR3 has 11 residues. The protocol was immunoSEQ multiplex PCR, while the TCRdb copy is restricted to in-frame clones and leaves out a portion. Of 65,000 to 95,000 clones in the sample, over 75% are singletons; the top ten hold 8% to 13%. Study observations and caveats: Among those given AZD1222, only five or six were seropositive at baseline.

With regard to this clone: Antigen unknown.

The receptor's source is an adult who received the AZD1222 COVID-19 vaccine. The V call is TRBV29-1, the J call TRBJ1-1; D possibly corresponds to TRBD1 (5 bases). Sequencing was performed on peripheral blood, taken 28 days after the second AZD1222 dose. CDR3 amino acids: CSVQGNTEAFF. CDR3 in DNA: TGCAGCGTCCAGGGGAACACTGAAGCTTTCTTT.